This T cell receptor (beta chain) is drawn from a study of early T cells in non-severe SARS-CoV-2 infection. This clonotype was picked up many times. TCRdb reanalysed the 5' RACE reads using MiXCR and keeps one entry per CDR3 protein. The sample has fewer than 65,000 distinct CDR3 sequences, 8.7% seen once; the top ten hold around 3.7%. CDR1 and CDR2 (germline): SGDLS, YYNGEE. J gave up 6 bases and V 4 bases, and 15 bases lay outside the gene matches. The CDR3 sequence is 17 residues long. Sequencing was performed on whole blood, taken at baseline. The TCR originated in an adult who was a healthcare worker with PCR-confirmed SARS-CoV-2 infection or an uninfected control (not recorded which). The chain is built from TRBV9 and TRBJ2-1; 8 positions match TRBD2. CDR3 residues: CASSPRGSGSLGNEQFF. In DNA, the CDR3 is TGTGCCAGCAGCCCCCGGGGGAGCGGGAGTTTGGGCAATGAGCAGTTCTTC.